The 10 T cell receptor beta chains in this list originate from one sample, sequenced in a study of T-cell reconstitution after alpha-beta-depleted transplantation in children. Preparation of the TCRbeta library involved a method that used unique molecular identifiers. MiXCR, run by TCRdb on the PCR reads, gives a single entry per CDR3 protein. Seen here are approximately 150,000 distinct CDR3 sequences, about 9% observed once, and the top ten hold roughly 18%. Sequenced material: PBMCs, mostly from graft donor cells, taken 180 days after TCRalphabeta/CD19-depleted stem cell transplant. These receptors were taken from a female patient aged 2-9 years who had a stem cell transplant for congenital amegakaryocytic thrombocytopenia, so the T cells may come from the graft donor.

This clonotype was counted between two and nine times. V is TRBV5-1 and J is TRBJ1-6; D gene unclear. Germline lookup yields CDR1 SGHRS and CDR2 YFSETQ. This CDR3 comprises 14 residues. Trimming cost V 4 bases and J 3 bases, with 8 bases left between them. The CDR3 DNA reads TGCGCCAGCAGCCCCGACGGCTATAATTCACCCCTCCACTTT. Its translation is CASSPDGYNSPLHF.

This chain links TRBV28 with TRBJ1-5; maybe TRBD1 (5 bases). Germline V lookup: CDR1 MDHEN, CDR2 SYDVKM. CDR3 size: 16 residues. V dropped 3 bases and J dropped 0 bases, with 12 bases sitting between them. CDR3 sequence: CASSLAGRGSNQPQHF. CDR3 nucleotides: TGTGCCAGCAGTTTGGCGGGGAGGGGTAGCAATCAGCCCCAGCATTTT.

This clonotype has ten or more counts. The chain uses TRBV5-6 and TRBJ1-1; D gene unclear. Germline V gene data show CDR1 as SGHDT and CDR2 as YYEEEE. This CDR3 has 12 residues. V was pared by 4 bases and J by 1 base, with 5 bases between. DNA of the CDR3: TGTGCCAGCAGCGAGCGGAACACTGAAGCTTTCTTT. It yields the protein CASSERNTEAFF.

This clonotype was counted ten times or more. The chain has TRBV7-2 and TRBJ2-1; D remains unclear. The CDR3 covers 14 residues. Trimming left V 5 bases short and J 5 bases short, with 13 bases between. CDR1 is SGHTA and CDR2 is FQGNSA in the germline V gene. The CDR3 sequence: CASSHLRRDNEQFF. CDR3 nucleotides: TGTGCCAGCAGCCACCTCAGACGGGACAATGAGCAGTTCTTC.

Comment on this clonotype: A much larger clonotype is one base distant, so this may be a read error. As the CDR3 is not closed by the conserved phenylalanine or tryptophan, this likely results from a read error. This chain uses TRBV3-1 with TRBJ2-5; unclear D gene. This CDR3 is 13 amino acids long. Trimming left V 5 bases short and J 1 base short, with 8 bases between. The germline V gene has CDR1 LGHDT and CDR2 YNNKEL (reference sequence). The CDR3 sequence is CASSSGPQETQYY. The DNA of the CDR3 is TGTGCCAGCAGCTCCGGACCCCAAGAGACCCAGTACTAC.

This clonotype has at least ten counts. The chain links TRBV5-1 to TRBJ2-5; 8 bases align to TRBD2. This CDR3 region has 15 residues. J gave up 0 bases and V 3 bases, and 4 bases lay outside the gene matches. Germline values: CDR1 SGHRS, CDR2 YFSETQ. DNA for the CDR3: TGCGCCAGCAGCTCGGGAGGGGCGTACCAAGAGACCCAGTACTTC. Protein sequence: CASSSGGAYQETQYF.

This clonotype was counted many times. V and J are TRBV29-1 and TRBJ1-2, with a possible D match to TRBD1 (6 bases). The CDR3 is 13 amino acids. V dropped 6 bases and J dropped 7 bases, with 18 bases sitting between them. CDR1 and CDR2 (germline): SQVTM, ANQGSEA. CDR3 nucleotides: TGCAGCGTGGGGTCCGGGGGCTATCGTGGCTACACCTTC. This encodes CSVGSGGYRGYTF. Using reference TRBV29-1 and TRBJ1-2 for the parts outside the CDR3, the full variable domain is SAVISQKPSRDICQRGTSLTIQCQVDSQVTMMFWYRQQPGQSLTLIATANQGSEATYESGFVIDKFPISRPNLTFSTLTVSNMSPEDSSIYLCSVGSGGYRGYTFGSGTRLTVV.

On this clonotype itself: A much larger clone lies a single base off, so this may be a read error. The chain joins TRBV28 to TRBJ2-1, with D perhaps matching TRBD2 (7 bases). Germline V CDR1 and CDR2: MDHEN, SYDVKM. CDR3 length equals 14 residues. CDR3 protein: CASSFGGLYNDQFF. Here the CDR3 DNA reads TGTGCCAGCAGTTTCGGGGGGCTTTATAATGACCAGTTCTTC. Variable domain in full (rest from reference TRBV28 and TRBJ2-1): DVKVTQSSRYLVKRTGEKVFLECVQDMDHENMFWYRQDPGLGLRLIYFSYDVKMKEKGDIPEGYSVSREKKERFSLILESASTNQTSMYLCASSFGGLYNDQFFGPGTRLTVL.

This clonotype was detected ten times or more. The CDR3 protein is CSAGQVDYGYTF. In DNA form, the CDR3 reads TGCAGTGCTGGCCAGGTTGACTATGGCTACACCTTC. The chain employs TRBV20-1 and TRBJ1-2; D gene unclear. CDR3 length: 12 amino acids. Trimming removed 5 bases from V and 3 bases from J, with 10 bases in between. CDR1 is DFQATT and CDR2 is SNEGSKA in the germline V gene (reference sequence).

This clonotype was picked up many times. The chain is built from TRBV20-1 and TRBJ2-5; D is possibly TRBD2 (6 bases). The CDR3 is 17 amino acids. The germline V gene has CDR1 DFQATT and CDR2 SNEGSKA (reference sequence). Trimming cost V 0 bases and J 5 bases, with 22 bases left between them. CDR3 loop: CSARDLDLGDRGETQYF. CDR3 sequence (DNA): TGCAGTGCTAGAGATCTCGATTTGGGGGATCGGGGGGAGACCCAGTACTTC.